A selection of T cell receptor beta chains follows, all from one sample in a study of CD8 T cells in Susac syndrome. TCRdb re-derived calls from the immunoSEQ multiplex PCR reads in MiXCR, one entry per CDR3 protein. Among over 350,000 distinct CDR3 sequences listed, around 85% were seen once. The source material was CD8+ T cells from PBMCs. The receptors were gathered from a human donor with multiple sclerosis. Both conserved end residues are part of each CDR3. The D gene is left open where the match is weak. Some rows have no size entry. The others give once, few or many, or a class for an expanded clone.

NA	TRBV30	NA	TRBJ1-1	CAWTGGRGFTEAFF	TGTGCCTGGACCGGGGGGAGGGGATTCACTGAAGCTTTCTTT
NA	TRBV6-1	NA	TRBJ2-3	CASRKGARAADTQYF	TGTGCCAGCAGGAAAGGGGCCAGGGCGGCAGATACGCAGTATTTT
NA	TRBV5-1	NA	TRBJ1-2	CASSPGYGFGYTF	TGCGCCAGCAGCCCAGGGTACGGTTTTGGCTACACCTTC
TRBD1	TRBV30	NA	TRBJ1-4	CAWSPGQGANKLFF	TGTGCCTGGAGTCCCGGACAGGGAGCCAACAAACTGTTTTTT
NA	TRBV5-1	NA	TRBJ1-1	CASSLDRVKSEAFF	TGCGCCAGCAGCTTGGACAGGGTAAAATCTGAAGCTTTCTTT
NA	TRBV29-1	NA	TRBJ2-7	CSVELGPYEQYF	TGCAGCGTTGAACTTGGGCCCTACGAGCAGTACTTC
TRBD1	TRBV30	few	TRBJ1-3	CAHGQGNTIYF	TGTGCCCACGGACAGGGCAACACCATATATTTT
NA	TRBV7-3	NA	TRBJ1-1	CASSPNTNTEAFF	TGTGCCAGCAGTCCAAATACGAACACTGAAGCTTTCTTT
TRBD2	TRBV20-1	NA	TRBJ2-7	CSARGGLAGELYEQYF	TGCAGTGCTAGAGGGGGACTAGCGGGGGAACTATACGAGCAGTACTTC
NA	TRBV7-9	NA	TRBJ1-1	CASSLEDKEGPEAFF	TGTGCCAGCAGCTTGGAAGACAAGGAGGGTCCTGAAGCTTTCTTT
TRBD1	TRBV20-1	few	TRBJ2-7	CSAWDSYEQYF	TGCAGTGCCTGGGACAGCTACGAGCAGTACTTC
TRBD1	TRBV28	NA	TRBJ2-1	CASSWTGGFDEQFF	TGTGCCAGCAGTTGGACAGGGGGATTCGATGAGCAGTTCTTC
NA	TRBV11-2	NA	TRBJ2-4	CASSLAGRPSEYF	TGTGCCAGCAGCTTAGCCGGACGGCCATCCGAGTACTTC
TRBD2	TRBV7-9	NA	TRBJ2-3	CASSSTSGRTSTDTQYF	TGTGCCAGCAGCTCGACTAGCGGGAGAACTAGCACAGATACGCAGTATTTT
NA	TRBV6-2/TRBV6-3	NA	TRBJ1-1	CASSYLSGDTEAFF	TGTGCCAGCAGTTACTTATCGGGGGATACTGAAGCTTTCTTT
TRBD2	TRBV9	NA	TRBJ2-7	CASSPRLAGAGEQYF	TGTGCCAGCAGCCCCCGACTAGCGGGGGCGGGTGAGCAGTACTTC
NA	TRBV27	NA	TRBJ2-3	CASSLPGLLDTQYF	TGTGCCAGCAGTTTACCCGGACTCCTAGATACGCAGTATTTT
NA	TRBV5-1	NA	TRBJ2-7	CASSLWDNEQYF	TGCGCCAGCAGCTTGTGGGACAACGAGCAGTACTTC
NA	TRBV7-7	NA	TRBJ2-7	CASSLHRDTTYEQYF	TGTGCCAGCAGCCTCCACCGGGACACCACCTACGAGCAGTACTTC
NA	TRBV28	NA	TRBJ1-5	CASSLEGSSNQPQHF	TGTGCCAGCAGTTTGGAGGGAAGTAGCAATCAGCCCCAGCATTTT
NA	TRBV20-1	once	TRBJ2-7	CSASARGAPYEQYF	TGCAGTGCTAGTGCCCGGGGGGCCCCCTACGAGCAGTACTTC
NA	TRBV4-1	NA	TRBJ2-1	CASSQDFQGNNEQFF	TGCGCCAGCAGCCAAGATTTTCAGGGGAACAATGAGCAGTTCTTC
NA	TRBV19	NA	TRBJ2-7	CASGVGGTYEQYF	TGTGCCAGTGGGGTGGGGGGAACCTACGAGCAGTACTTC
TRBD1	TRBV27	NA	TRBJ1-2	CASSDGTTGIYGYTF	TGTGCCAGCAGCGACGGAACGACAGGGATATATGGCTACACCTTC
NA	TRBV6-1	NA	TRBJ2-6	CASSDRGSGANVLTF	TGTGCCAGCAGTGACAGGGGCTCTGGGGCCAACGTCCTGACTTTC
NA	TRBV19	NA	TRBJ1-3	CASTLRFGGNTIYF	TGTGCCAGTACGCTCCGGTTCGGGGGAAACACCATATATTTT
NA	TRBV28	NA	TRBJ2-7	CASSWTVEQYF	TGTGCCAGCAGTTGGACAGTCGAGCAGTACTTC
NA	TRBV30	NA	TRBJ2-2	CAWSVPGLCIGGELFF	TGTGCCTGGAGTGTACCCGGACTATGTATTGGCGGGGAGCTGTTTTTT
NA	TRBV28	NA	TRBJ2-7	CASSYEGIHEQYF	TGTGCCAGCAGTTACGAAGGGATCCACGAGCAGTACTTC
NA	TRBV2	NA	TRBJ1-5	CASVRDPGGQPQHF	TGTGCCAGTGTTAGAGACCCCGGGGGTCAGCCCCAGCATTTT
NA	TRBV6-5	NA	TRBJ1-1	CASSYFGETEAFF	TGTGCCAGCAGTTACTTTGGAGAGACTGAAGCTTTCTTT
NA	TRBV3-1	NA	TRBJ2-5	CASSHPAVVGETQYF	TGTGCCAGCAGCCACCCCGCGGTAGTGGGAGAGACCCAGTACTTC
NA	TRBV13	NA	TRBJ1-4	CASSRLGDTGYGEKLFF	TGTGCCAGCAGCCGCTTAGGGGATACCGGGTATGGGGAAAAACTGTTTTTT
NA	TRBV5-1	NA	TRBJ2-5	CASSSTYRQETQYF	TGCGCCAGCAGCTCTACGTACAGGCAAGAGACCCAGTACTTC
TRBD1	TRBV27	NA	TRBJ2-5	CASSLTIDRDQGKTQYF	TGTGCCAGCAGTTTAACAATAGACAGGGACCAGGGGAAGACCCAGTACTTC
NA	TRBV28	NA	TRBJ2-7	CASSLSFPSEAYEQYF	TGTGCCAGCAGTTTATCCTTCCCTAGCGAGGCCTACGAGCAGTACTTC
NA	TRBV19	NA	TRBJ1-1	CASSIGGHPGAEAFF	TGTGCCAGTAGTATAGGAGGACACCCAGGGGCTGAAGCTTTCTTT
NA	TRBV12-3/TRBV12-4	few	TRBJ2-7	CASSFADYEQYF	TGTGCCAGCAGTTTTGCAGATTACGAGCAGTACTTC
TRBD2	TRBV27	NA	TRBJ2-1	CASSTRGSGRVRPYNEQFF	TGTGCCAGCAGTACCCGCGGTAGCGGGAGGGTCCGACCCTACAATGAGCAGTTCTTC
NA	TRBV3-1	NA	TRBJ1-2	CASSQEPDLWGYGYTF	TGTGCCAGCAGCCAAGAACCCGACCTCTGGGGCTATGGCTACACCTTC
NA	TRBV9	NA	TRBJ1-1	CASSATTRPRGMNTEAFF	TGTGCCAGCAGCGCAACAACAAGACCCAGGGGCATGAACACTGAAGCTTTCTTT
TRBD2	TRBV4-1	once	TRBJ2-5	CASSQAASGGAETQYF	TGCGCCAGCAGCCAAGCGGCTAGCGGGGGGGCAGAGACCCAGTACTTC
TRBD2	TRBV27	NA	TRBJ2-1	CASSLLAGALSDEQFF	TGTGCCAGCAGTCTACTAGCGGGAGCTTTGTCCGATGAGCAGTTCTTC
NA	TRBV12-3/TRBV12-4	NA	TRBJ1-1	CASRADGGTEAFF	TGTGCCAGCCGCGCAGATGGCGGCACTGAAGCTTTCTTT
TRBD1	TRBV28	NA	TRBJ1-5	CASSYRGLDQPQHF	TGTGCCAGCAGTTACAGGGGGCTGGATCAGCCCCAGCATTTT
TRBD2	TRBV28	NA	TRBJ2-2	CASLSGRSDTGELFF	TGTGCCAGCTTAAGCGGGAGGTCAGACACCGGGGAGCTGTTTTTT
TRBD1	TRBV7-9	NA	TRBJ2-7	CASSSRTGLPYEQYF	TGTGCCAGCAGCTCCAGGACAGGGCTTCCCTACGAGCAGTACTTC